The 13 T cell receptor beta chains listed next were all sequenced from one sample in a study of vaccination effects on CD4 cells after COVID-19. Sequencing was preceded by expansion of antigen-specific CD4+ T cells with viral peptide pools in the ViraFEST assay. At the end of around 11 days of culture, CD4+ T cells were isolated. All vaccine recipients tested negative for nucleocapsid antibodies and had never contracted SARS-CoV-2 infection. Their target antigens are unknown. The method was immunoSEQ multiplex PCR; TCRdb's version includes in-frame clones alone and lacks a portion of them. The table includes some 31,000 clones, around 78% detected once. Sequenced material: CD4+ T cells from PBMCs cultured with HCoV-OC43 spike peptides, taken before COVID-19 vaccination. Subset meaning: HCoV-OC43 spike overlapping peptide pool stimulation. These receptors were taken from a human donor who received a COVID-19 vaccine.

This clone was seen just once. The chain carries TRBV19 and TRBJ1-2, with 7 bases lining up with TRBD1. The CDR3 runs to 15 residues. Germline V CDR1 and CDR2: LNHDA, SQIVND (reference sequence). V was pared by 1 base and J by 5 bases, with 7 bases of the junction left unmatched. The CDR3 nucleotides read TGTGCCAGTAGTATAGCGAAGGGGGCCCGATATGGCTACACCTTC. Translating it yields CASSIAKGARYGYTF. The variable domain in full, with the rest retrieved from reference TRBV19 and TRBJ1-2, is DGGITQSPKYLFRKEGQNVTLSCEQNLNHDAMYWYRQDPGQGLRLIYYSQIVNDFQKGDIAEGYSVSREKKESFPLTVTSAQKNPTAFYLCASSIAKGARYGYTFGSGTRLTVV.

The chain joins TRBV24-1 to TRBJ1-2; D not certain. V shed 0 bases and J shed 6 bases, with 7 bases lying between them. This CDR3 region has 13 residues. Germline V gene sequence: CDR1 KGHDR, CDR2 SFDVKD. The CDR3 nucleotides are TGTGCCACCAGTGATTTGGACTTTGATGGCTACACCTTC. Amino acid sequence: CATSDLDFDGYTF.

The gene calls are TRBV27 and TRBJ1-1, with TRBD1 as a possible D gene (6 bases). Germline CDR1 is MNHEY and CDR2 is SMNVEV (reference sequence). The CDR3 has 15 amino acids. The ends were cut back, 5 bases at V and 4 bases at J, with 17 bases in the middle. The CDR3 DNA reads as TGTGCCAGCAGTCCCCGGACAGTAAGGAGCACTGAAGCTTTCTTT. It specifies CASSPRTVRSTEAFF.

A single count supports this clone. The chain is built from TRBV7-8 and TRBJ2-5; 8 bases are shared with TRBD1. Germline values: CDR1 SGHVS, CDR2 FQNEAQ. The CDR3 contains 18 residues. The junction had 15 bases not matched to a gene; V was cut back by 1 base and J by 5 bases. CDR3 sequence reads: CASSLDPGQETTWETQYF. For the CDR3, the DNA is TGTGCCAGCAGCTTAGATCCGGGACAGGAGACAACATGGGAGACCCAGTACTTC. The whole variable domain, remainder taken from reference TRBV7-8 and TRBJ2-5, is GAGVSQSPRYKVAKRGQDVALRCDPISGHVSLFWYQQALGQGPEFLTYFQNEAQLDKSGLPSDRFFAERPEGSVSTLKIQRTQQEDSAVYLCASSLDPGQETTWETQYFGPGTRLLVL.

CDR3 sequence: CAISTDRVDRYTF. CDR3 in DNA: TGTGCCATCAGTACCGACAGAGTAGACCGCTACACCTTC. The chain couples TRBV10-3 to TRBJ1-2, with D possibly being TRBD1 (5 bases). This CDR3 is built from 13 residues. V was pared by 5 bases and J by 9 bases, with 16 bases between. Germline V gene data show CDR1 as ENHRY and CDR2 as SYGVKD.

V and J are TRBV28 and TRBJ2-3; D is possibly TRBD2 (6 bases). The germline V gene encodes CDR1 MDHEN and CDR2 SYDVKM. The CDR3 runs 13 residues. The ends were cut back, 11 bases at V and 2 bases at J, with 14 bases in the middle. CDR3: CAGRDSSTDTQYF. CDR3 DNA: TGTGCCGGCCGGGACTCCTCCACAGATACGCAGTATTTT. Combining the CDR3 with reference TRBV28 and TRBJ2-3 gives the whole variable domain DVKVTQSSRYLVKRTGEKVFLECVQDMDHENMFWYRQDPGLGLRLIYFSYDVKMKEKGDIPEGYSVSREKKERFSLILESASTNQTSMYLCAGRDSSTDTQYFGPGTRLTVL.

The chain links TRBV4-2 to TRBJ1-2; possible D gene TRBD1, 5 bases. V lost 0 bases and J lost 4, with 9 bases in between. Germline CDR1 is LGHNA and CDR2 is YNFKEQ. The CDR3 is 14 residues long. The CDR3, as DNA: TGTGCCAGCAGCCAAGAGGGCAGGGCCTATGGCTACACCTTC. Amino acids: CASSQEGRAYGYTF.

This chain links TRBV20-1 with TRBJ2-2, with D possibly TRBD2 on 5 matching bases. CDR1 is DFQATT and CDR2 is SNEGSKA in the germline V gene (reference sequence). CDR3 size: 14 residues. Deletions cut 3 bases from V and 1 base from J, with 9 bases between. DNA of the CDR3: TGCAGTGCTAGTGACTACCAGAACACCGGGGAGCTGTTTTTT. Translated: CSASDYQNTGELFF.

The chain carries TRBV6-5 and TRBJ2-7; D gene uncertain. Germline V lookup: CDR1 MNHEY, CDR2 SVGAGI. V was trimmed by 4 bases and J by 5 bases, leaving 6 bases between them. This CDR3 comprises 11 residues. The CDR3 protein is CASSSYHEQYF. In DNA form, the CDR3 reads TGTGCCAGCAGTTCTTACCACGAGCAGTACTTC.

The chain links TRBV10-3 to TRBJ2-2; tentatively, D is TRBD1 or TRBD2 (5 bases each). The length of the CDR3 is 15 residues. In germline, CDR1 is ENHRY, CDR2 SYGVKD. V was pared by 6 bases and J by 3 bases, with 14 bases between. The CDR3 is CAISPGAYYTGELFF. The CDR3 region has the DNA TGTGCCATCAGCCCCGGGGCGTACTACACCGGGGAGCTGTTTTTT.

The V and J genes are TRBV2 and TRBJ1-2; D gene ambiguous. V was cut by 3 bases and J by 5 bases, with 7 bases left in between. Germline CDR1 SNHLY, CDR2 FYNNEI. This CDR3 contains 12 residues. CDR3 amino acids: CASSEEPYGYTF. CDR3 coding DNA: TGTGCCAGCAGTGAGGAGCCTTATGGCTACACCTTC.

The chain joins TRBV10-3 to TRBJ1-6; perhaps TRBD1 as D (5 bases). Germline V CDR1 and CDR2: ENHRY, SYGVKD. V gave up 7 bases and J gave up 7 bases, with 11 bases separating them. The CDR3 sequence is 13 residues long. CDR3 residues: CAITGTINSPLHF. CDR3 nucleotides: TGTGCCATCACGGGGACGATCAATTCACCCCTCCACTTT.

The chain has TRBV19 and TRBJ1-5, with D possibly TRBD1 on 5 matching bases. The CDR3 sequence is 15 residues long. Germline V gene sequence: CDR1 LNHDA, CDR2 SQIVND (reference sequence). Trimming shortened V by 2 bases and J by 2 bases, and 10 bases separated the two germline ends. The CDR3 DNA is TGTGCCAGTAGTATATCCTTGGGGGGCAATCAGCCCCAGCATTTT. Encoded protein: CASSISLGGNQPQHF.